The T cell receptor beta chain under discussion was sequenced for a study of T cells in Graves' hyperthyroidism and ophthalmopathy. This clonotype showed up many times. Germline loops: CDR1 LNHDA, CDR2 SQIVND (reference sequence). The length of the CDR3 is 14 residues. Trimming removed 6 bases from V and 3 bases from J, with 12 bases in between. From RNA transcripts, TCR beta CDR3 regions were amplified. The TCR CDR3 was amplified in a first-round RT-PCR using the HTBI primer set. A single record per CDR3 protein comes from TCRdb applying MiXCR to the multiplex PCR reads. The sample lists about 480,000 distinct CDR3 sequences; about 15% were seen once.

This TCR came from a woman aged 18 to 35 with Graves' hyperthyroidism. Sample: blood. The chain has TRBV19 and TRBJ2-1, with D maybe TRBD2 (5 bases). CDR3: CASRVGVGYNEQFF. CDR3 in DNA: TGTGCCAGTAGGGTCGGGGTGGGCTACAATGAGCAGTTCTTC. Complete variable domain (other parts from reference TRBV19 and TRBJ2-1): DGGITQSPKYLFRKEGQNVTLSCEQNLNHDAMYWYRQDPGQGLRLIYYSQIVNDFQKGDIAEGYSVSREKKESFPLTVTSAQKNPTAFYLCASRVGVGYNEQFFGPGTRLTVL.